This TCR beta chain was sequenced for a study of shared clonotypes between healthy human individuals (dated by TCRdb to 2018 to 2021). Concerning the study at large: A couple of women and three men aged 18 to 49 years were included in the cohort. For each donor, CD4 naive and CD4 memory were each run on three plates, CD8 naive on two plates, and CD8 memory on one plate. The study deeply sequenced blood TCR repertoires of five healthy adults to estimate repertoire size and the extent of clonotype sharing between individuals. To increase sequencing depth and limit assay-specific biases, TCR repertoire library preparation and sequencing were carried out by different laboratories using diverse techniques. Leukapheresis yielded between about 0.85 and 9 billion PBMCs per donor. General conclusions and limits of the study: Naive subsets generally had larger estimated clonotype richness than memory subsets. Based on pairwise subsampling, the degree of clonotype sharing among donors was expected to be affected by sequencing depth. Because the study included only a small number of donors, the genetic and exposure-history diversity represented was limited. Sampling was limited to blood, and TCR repertoires in tissue likely differ from TCR repertoires in blood. Rarefaction of sorted-subset datasets indicated incomplete sequencing despite the large sequencing depth. Sharing across four donors was observed for about 5% of naive CD4, 3% to 4% of naive CD8, about 2.3% of memory CD4, and about 0.38% of memory CD8 clonotypes. Compared with non-shared clonotypes, clonotypes shared by all four sorted-subset donors had higher generation probabilities.

This clone was detected a few times. Its antigen is currently not known. No qualities accompany the bases; no much larger clone lies one base away. The donors were healthy, HIV-negative adults with no recently reported acute infections or vaccinations. Every donor was a Caucasian adult living in Nashville, Tennessee, USA. CD4+ T cells were enriched through magnetic negative selection, after which naive cells were positively selected on CD45RA and the remaining negative fraction served as the memory subset. After blood collection by leukapheresis, PBMCs were isolated using Ficoll-Histopaque density gradient centrifugation and then cryopreserved in the vapor phase of liquid nitrogen. Analytical flow cytometry was used to check the purity and quantity of every magnetically sorted T cell population. Genomic DNA was isolated from every sorted fraction and measured by UV absorbance on a Nanodrop 2000c.

TCR CDR3 regions were amplified from genomic DNA by multiplex PCR using the deep immunoSEQ assay. Genomic DNA extracted from each cell subset was distributed evenly over all wells of several immunoSEQ 96-well plates, and each plate served as one replicate. For sorted subsets, around 200 ng genomic DNA, equal to 30,000 or so T cell genomes, was loaded into each replicate PCR. Purified libraries were quantified with a Qubit 3.0 fluorometer, sized on a Bioanalyzer 2100, and re-quantified with the KAPA Library Quantification kit. Every immunoSEQ 96-well plate was sequenced on a separate single-read 150-cycle Illumina NextSeq 550 flow cell. In the authors' own workflow: Because the immunoSEQ output held only junctional sequences and lacked quality scores, the filtering could not match the filtering applied to full-length reads. Sequences were annotated with PyIR, a Python wrapper for IgBLAST v1.9, using IMGT germline references to assign V/J genes and CDR3. Any read was removed if the V/J assignment was weak (E-value above 1e-6), the CDR3 was missing, or the read contained stop codons, out-of-frame junctions, or ambiguous translated residues. V3J clonotypes were defined by identical inferred V gene, J gene, and CDR3 amino acid sequence. To compute the percentage overlap between repertoires, the number of shared unique clonotypes was divided by the size of the smaller repertoire. RTK rarefaction, the Chao1 estimator, and Recon v2.1 estimates of unobserved clonotypes were used to assess repertoire richness. Generation probabilities were computed with OLGA for all TCRbeta clonotypes obtained by the gDNA method from several donors. TCRdb's version of the immuneACCESS table is confined to in-frame rearrangements and falls short of the full clone set. An unresolved V gene accounts for under half of the shortfall where checked; the remainder is of unknown origin. The V and J calls and clone size are taken from that table; D and trimming were inferred from the DNA. For this sample there are about 2.4 million clones; over 85% appear just once. The top ten hold approximately 0.36% of the sample.

The TCR originated in a man between 18 and 29 years old in good health. Some clones in this sample may be carry-over from other donors' samples. Sequenced input: naive CD4+ T cells from PBMCs. The sample's cell subset or site, from its label and the paper: CD45RA+ positively selected.

The DNA sequence is TGTGCCATCCTTCCACACGGGGGGACTGAAGCTTTCTTT. It encodes CAILPHGGTEAFF. The chain is made from TRBV7-9 and TRBJ1-1; TRBD1 could be the D gene, as 5 bases match. CDR1 and CDR2, looked up from the germline V gene (reference sequence), are SEHNR and FQNEAQ. From its cysteine to its phenylalanine, the CDR3 spans 13 amino acids. Only the CDR3 part of the read is kept: 39 bases, read in frame from the first base. V is clipped by 10 bases and J by 5 bases, and the sequence between their germline boundaries is 17 bases long.